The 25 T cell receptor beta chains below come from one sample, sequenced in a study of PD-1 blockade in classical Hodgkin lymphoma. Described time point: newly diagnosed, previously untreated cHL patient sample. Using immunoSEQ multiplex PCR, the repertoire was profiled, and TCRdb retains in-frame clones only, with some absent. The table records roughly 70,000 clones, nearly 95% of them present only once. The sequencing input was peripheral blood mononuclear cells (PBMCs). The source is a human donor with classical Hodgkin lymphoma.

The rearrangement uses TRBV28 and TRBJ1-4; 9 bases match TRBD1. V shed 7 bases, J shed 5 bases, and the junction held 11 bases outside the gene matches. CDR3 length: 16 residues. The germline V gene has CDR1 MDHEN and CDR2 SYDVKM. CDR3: CASNTGTGLINEKLFF. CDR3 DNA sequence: TGTGCCAGCAATACCGGGACAGGGTTGATAAATGAAAAACTGTTTTTT.

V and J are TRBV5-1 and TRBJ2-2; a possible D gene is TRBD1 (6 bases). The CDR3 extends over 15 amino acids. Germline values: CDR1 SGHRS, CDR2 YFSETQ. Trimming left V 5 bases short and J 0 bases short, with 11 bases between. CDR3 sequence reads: CASRMGHPNTGELFF. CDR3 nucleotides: TGCGCCAGCAGGATGGGACACCCGAACACCGGGGAGCTGTTTTTT.

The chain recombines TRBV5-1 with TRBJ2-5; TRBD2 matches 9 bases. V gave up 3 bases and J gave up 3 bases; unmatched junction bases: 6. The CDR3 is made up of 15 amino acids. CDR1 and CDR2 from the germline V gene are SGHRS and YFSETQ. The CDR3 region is CASSYSGSLEETQYF. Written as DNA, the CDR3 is TGCGCCAGCAGCTATAGCGGGAGTCTAGAAGAGACCCAGTACTTC.

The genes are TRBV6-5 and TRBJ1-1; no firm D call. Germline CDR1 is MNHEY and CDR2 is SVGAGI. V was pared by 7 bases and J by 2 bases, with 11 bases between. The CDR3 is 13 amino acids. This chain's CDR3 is CASTDRGNTEAFF. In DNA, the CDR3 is TGTGCCAGCACCGACCGGGGAAACACTGAAGCTTTCTTT.

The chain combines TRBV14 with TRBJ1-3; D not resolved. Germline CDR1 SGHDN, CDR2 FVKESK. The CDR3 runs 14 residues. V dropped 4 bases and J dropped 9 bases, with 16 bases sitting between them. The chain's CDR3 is CASSPQLIEGTIYF. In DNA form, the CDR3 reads TGTGCCAGCAGCCCTCAACTTATCGAGGGCACCATATATTTT. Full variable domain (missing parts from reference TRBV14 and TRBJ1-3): EAGVTQFPSHSVIEKGQTVTLRCDPISGHDNLYWYRRVMGKEIKFLLHFVKESKQDESGMPNNRFLAERTGGTYSTLKVQPAELEDSGVYFCASSPQLIEGTIYFGEGSWLTVV.

DNA for the CDR3: TGTGCCAGTAGTATCTATCGGGAGAAGTCTGGAAACACCATATATTTT. Translated, it gives CASSIYREKSGNTIYF. This chain joins TRBV19 and TRBJ1-3; D not resolved. V was pared by 3 bases and J by 1 base, with 13 bases between. This CDR3 has 16 amino acids. Germline values: CDR1 LNHDA, CDR2 SQIVND (reference sequence).

The CDR3 DNA reads TGTGCCAGCAGCTTATCCGGGGAGACCCAGTACTTC. Encoded protein: CASSLSGETQYF. This sequence joins TRBV11-2 and TRBJ2-5; D is undetermined. Germline CDR1 SGHAT, CDR2 FQNNGV. This CDR3 comprises 12 residues. Trimming removed 2 bases from V and 5 bases from J, with 6 bases in between. Filled out from reference TRBV11-2 and TRBJ2-5, the complete variable domain reads EAGVAQSPRYKIIEKRQSVAFWCNPISGHATLYWYQQILGQGPKLLIQFQNNGVVDDSQLPKDRFSAERLKGVDSTLKIQPAKLEDSAVYLCASSLSGETQYFGPGTRLLVL.

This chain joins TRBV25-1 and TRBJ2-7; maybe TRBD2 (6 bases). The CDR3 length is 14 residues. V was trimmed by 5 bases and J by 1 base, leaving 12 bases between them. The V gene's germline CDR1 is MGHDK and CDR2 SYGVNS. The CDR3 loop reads CASSRAGPSYEQYF. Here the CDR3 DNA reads TGTGCCAGCAGTCGGGCGGGGCCATCCTACGAGCAGTACTTC.

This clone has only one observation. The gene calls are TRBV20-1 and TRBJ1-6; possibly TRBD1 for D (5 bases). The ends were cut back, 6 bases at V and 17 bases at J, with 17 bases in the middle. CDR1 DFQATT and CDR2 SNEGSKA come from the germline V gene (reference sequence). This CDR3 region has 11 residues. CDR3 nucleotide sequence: TGCAGTGCCCTCCAGGGAGTTGGGTTCCACTTT. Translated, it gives CSALQGVGFHF.

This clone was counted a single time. CDR3 nucleotides: TGTGCCAGCAGCTTGGGACTAGATTTGAACGATGAGCAGTTCTTC. This codes for CASSLGLDLNDEQFF. The rearrangement joins TRBV7-9 to TRBJ2-1, with 8 nucleotides matching TRBD2. J was trimmed by 8 bases and V by 3 bases; bases with no gene match: 9. This CDR3 comprises 15 residues. The germline V gene encodes CDR1 SEHNR and CDR2 FQNEAQ (reference sequence). Variable domain in full (rest from reference TRBV7-9 and TRBJ2-1): DTGVSQNPRHKITKRGQNVTFRCDPISEHNRLYWYRQTLGQGPEFLTYFQNEAQLEKSRLLSDRFSAERPKGSFSTLEIQRTEQGDSAMYLCASSLGLDLNDEQFFGPGTRLTVL.

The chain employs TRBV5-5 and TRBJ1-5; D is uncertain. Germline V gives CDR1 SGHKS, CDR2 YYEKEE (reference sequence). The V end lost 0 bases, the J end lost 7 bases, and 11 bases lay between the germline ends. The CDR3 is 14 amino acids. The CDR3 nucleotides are TGTGCCAGCAGCTTGGGGTCCTTGAGGCAGCCCCAGCATTTT. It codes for CASSLGSLRQPQHF.

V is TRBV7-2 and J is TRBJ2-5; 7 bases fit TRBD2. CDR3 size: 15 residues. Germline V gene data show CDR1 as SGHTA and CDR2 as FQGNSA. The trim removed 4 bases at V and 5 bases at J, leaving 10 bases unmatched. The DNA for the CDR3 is TGTGCCAGCAGCTACCCCCGGGGGGTTGGGGAGACCCAGTACTTC. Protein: CASSYPRGVGETQYF.

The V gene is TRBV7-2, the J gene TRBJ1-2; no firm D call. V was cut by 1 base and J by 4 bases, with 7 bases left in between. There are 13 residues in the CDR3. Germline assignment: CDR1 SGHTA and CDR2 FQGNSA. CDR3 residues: CASSLVGPYGYTF. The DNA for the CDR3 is TGTGCCAGCAGCTTAGTCGGGCCCTATGGCTACACCTTC.

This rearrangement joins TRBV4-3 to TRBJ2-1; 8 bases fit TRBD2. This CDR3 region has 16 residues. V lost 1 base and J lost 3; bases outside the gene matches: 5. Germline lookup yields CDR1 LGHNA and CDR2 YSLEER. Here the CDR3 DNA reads TGCGCCAGCAGCCAAGGGGGCGGGAGGCTCTACAATGAGCAGTTCTTC. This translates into CASSQGGGRLYNEQFF.

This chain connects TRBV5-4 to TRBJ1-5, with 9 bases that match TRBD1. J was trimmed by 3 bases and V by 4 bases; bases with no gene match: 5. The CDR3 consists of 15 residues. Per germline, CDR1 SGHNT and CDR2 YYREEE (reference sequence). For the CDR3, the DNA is TGTGCCAGCAGCACAGGGGGCGATATCAATCAGCCCCAGCATTTT. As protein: CASSTGGDINQPQHF. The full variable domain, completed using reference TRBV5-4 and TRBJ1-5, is ETGVTQSPTHLIKTRGQQVTLRCSSQSGHNTVSWYQQALGQGPQFIFQYYREEENGRGNFPPRFSGLQFPNYSSELNVNALELDDSALYLCASSTGGDINQPQHFGDGTRLSIL.

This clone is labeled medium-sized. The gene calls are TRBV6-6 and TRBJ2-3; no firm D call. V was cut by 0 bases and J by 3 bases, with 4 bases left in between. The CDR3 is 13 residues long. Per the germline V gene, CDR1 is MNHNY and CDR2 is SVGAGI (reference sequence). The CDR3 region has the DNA TGTGCCAGCAGTTACTCTGAGACAGATACGCAGTATTTT. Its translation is CASSYSETDTQYF.

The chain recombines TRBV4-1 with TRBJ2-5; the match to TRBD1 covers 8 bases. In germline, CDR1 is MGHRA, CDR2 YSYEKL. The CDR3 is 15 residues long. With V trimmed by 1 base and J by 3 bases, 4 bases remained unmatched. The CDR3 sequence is CASSQAPDREETQYF. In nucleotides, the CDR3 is TGCGCCAGCAGCCAAGCACCGGACAGGGAAGAGACCCAGTACTTC.

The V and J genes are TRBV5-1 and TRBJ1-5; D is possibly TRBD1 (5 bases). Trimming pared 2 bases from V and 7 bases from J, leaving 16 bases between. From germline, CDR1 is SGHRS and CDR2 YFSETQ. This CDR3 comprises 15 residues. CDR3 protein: CASSLTTGPGQPQHF. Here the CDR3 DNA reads TGCGCCAGCAGCTTAACAACAGGCCCGGGCCAGCCCCAGCATTTT.

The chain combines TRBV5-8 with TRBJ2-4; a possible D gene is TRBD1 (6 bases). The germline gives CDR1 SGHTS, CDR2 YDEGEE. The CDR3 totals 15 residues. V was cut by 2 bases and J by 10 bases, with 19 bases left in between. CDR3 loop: CASSFHPQGSSIQYF. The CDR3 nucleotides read TGTGCCAGCAGCTTTCACCCACAGGGATCCTCAATTCAGTACTTC.

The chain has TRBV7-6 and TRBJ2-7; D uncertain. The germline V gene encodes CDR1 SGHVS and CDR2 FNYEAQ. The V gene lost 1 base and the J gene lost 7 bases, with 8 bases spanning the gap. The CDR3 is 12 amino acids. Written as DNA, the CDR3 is TGTGCCAGCAGCTTAGTTCCCTCGGAGCAGTACTTC. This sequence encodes CASSLVPSEQYF.

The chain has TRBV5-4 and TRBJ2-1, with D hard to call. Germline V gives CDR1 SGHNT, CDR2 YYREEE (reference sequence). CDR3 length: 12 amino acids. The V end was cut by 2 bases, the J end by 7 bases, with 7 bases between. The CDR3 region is CASSFWGNEQFF. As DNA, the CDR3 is TGTGCCAGCAGCTTCTGGGGTAATGAGCAGTTCTTC.

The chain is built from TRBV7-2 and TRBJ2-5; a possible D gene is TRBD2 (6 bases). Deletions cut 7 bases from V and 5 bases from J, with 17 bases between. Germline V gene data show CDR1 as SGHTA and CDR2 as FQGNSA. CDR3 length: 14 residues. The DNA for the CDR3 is TGTGCCAGCAATAAGGAGGGCCTGGGGGAGACCCAGTACTTC. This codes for CASNKEGLGETQYF.

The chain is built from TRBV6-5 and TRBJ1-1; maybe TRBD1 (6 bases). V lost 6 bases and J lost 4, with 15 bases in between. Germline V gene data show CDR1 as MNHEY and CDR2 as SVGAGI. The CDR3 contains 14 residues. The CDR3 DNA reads TGTGCCAGCAGACCATTGGGAGGGGGCACTGAAGCTTTCTTT. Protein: CASRPLGGGTEAFF.

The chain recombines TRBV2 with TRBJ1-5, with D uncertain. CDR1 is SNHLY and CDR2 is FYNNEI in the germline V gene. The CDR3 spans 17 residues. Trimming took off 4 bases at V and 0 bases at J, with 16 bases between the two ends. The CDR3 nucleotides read TGTGCCAGCAGTGGAGGACGCCGGACCGTTAGCAATCAGCCCCAGCATTTT. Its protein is CASSGGRRTVSNQPQHF.

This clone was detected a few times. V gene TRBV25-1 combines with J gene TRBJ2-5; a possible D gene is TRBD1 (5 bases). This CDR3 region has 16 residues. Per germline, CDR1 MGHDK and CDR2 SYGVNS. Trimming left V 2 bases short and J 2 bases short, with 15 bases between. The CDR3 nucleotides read TGTGCCAGCAGTGAACCCCCTAATGCAGGGCAAGAGACCCAGTACTTC. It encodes CASSEPPNAGQETQYF.